Sequencing of this T cell receptor beta chain was carried out in a study of blood T cell repertoires in COVID-19. About the research overall: T cells, B-cell-depleted T cells, or PBMCs provided the cDNA or gDNA that served as material.

Per the original data handling: Researchers report that nucleated cell counts were estimated from reference gene primer amplification. Here immunoSEQ multiplex PCR was the method, and the copy in TCRdb shows in-frame clones only, minus some. The D gene and trimming were derived from the DNA, and the V and J assignments and clone size from that table. The repertoire holds under 300,000 clones, with less than 85% as singletons. V was shortened by 4 bases and J by 0 bases, with 11 bases between the two germline ends. Per the germline V gene, CDR1 is SGHRS and CDR2 is YFSETQ. The CDR3 is 16 residues long.

The sequencing input was peripheral blood. V gene TRBV5-1 combines with J gene TRBJ2-6; tentative D call: TRBD1 (5 bases). This clonotype originated in a man in his sixties who had recovered from COVID-19. The CDR3 DNA reads as TGCGCCAGCAGCACCCAACAGGTCTCTGGGGCCAACGTCCTGACTTTC. It codes for CASSTQQVSGANVLTF.